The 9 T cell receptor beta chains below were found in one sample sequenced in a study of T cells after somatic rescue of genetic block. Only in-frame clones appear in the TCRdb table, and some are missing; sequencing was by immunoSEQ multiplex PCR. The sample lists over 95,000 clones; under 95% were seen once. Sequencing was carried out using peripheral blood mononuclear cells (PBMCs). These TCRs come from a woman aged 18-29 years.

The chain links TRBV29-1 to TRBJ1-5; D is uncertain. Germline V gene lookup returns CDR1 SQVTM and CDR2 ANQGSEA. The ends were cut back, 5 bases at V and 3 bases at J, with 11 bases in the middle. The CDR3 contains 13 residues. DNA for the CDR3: TGCAGCGTTAGCGATATCCCCAATCAGCCCCAGCATTTT. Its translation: CSVSDIPNQPQHF. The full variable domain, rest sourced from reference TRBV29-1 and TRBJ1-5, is SAVISQKPSRDICQRGTSLTIQCQVDSQVTMMFWYRQQPGQSLTLIATANQGSEATYESGFVIDKFPISRPNLTFSTLTVSNMSPEDSSIYLCSVSDIPNQPQHFGDGTRLSIL.

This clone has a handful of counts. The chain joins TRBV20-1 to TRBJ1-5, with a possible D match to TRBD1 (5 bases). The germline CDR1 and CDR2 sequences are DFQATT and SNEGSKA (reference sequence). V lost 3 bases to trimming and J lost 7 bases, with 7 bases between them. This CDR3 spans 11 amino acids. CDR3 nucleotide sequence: TGCAGTGCTAGTAAGGGGCAGCCCCAGCATTTT. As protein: CSASKGQPQHF.

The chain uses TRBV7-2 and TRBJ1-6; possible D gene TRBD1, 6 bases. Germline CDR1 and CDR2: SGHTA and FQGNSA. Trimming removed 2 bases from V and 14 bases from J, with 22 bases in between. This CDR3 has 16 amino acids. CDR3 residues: CASSLTVGGTGAALHF. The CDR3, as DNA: TGTGCCAGCAGCTTAACGGTGGGGGGCACGGGGGCCGCCCTCCACTTT. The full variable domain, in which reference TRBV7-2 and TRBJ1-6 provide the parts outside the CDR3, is GAGVSQSPSNKVTEKGKDVELRCDPISGHTALYWYRQSLGQGLEFLIYFQGNSAPDKSGLPSDRFSAERTGGSVSTLTIQRTQQEDSAVYLCASSLTVGGTGAALHFGNGTRLTVT.

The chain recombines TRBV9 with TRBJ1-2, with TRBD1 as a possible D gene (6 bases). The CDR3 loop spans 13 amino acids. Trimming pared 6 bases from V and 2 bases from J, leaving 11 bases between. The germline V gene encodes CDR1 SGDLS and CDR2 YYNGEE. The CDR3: CASTSRGNYGYTF. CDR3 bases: TGTGCCAGCACCTCCAGGGGAAACTATGGCTACACCTTC.

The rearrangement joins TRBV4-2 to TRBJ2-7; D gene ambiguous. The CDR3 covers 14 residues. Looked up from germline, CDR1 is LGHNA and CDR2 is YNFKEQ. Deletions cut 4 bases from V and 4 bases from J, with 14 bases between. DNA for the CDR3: TGTGCCAGCAGCCTCGAGTTGGTGGTTTACGAGCAGTACTTC. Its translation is CASSLELVVYEQYF.

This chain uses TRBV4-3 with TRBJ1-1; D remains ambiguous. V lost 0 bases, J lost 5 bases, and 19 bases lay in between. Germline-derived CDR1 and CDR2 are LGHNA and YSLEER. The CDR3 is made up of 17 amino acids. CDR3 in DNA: TGCGCCAGCAGCCAAGAGCTAGGTGGGTTGGGTAGGACTGAAGCTTTCTTT. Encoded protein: CASSQELGGLGRTEAFF.

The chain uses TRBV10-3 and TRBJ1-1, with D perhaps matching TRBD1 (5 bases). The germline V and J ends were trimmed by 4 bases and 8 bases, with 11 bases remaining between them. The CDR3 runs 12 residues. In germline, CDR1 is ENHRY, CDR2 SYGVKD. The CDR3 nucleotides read TGTGCCATCAGTGGCCGGGGGGTCGAAGCTTTCTTT. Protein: CAISGRGVEAFF.

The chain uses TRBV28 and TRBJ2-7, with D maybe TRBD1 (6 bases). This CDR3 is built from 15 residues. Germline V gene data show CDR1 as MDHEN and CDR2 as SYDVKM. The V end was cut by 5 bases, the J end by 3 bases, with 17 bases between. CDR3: CASSGAGQNVYEQYF. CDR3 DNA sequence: TGTGCCAGCAGTGGGGCCGGACAGAATGTCTACGAGCAGTACTTC. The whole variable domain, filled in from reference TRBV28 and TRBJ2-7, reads DVKVTQSSRYLVKRTGEKVFLECVQDMDHENMFWYRQDPGLGLRLIYFSYDVKMKEKGDIPEGYSVSREKKERFSLILESASTNQTSMYLCASSGAGQNVYEQYFGPGTRLTVT.

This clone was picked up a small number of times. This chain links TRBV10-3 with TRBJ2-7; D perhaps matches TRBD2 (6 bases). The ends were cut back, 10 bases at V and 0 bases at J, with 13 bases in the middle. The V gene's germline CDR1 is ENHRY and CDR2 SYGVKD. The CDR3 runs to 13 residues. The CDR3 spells CATIADSSYEQYF. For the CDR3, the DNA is TGTGCCACCATAGCGGATAGCTCCTACGAGCAGTACTTC.